Following are 23 T cell receptor beta chains from one sample sequenced in a study of early T cells in non-severe SARS-CoV-2 infection. TCRdb re-analysed the 5' RACE reads in MiXCR, keeping a single row per CDR3 protein. The table includes 25,000 to 30,000 distinct CDR3 sequences, around 4.5% detected once. Sequencing was carried out using whole blood. The receptors were gathered from an adult who was a healthcare worker with PCR-confirmed SARS-CoV-2 infection or an uninfected control (not recorded which).

The sample holds many counts of this clonotype. The rearrangement uses TRBV28 and TRBJ1-1; a weak D match, TRBD1 (6 bases). CDR1 is MDHEN, CDR2 SYDVKM, per germline. V lost 1 base and J lost 7, with 13 bases in between. This CDR3 has 14 amino acids. The CDR3 DNA sequence: TGTGCCAGCAGTTTATCGGGGGGCGTTAATGAAGCTTTCTTT. It yields the protein CASSLSGGVNEAFF.

There are many counts of this clonotype. The V and J genes are TRBV6-6 and TRBJ2-7; D not certain. The CDR3 runs 13 residues. Germline-derived CDR1 and CDR2 are MNHNY and SVGAGI (reference sequence). Between the trimmed V and J ends, which lost 10 bases and 0 bases, there was a span of 13 bases. DNA of the CDR3: TGTGCCACCACCGGGTCGAGCTCCTACGAGCAGTACTTC. It yields the protein CATTGSSSYEQYF.

Ten or more counts support this clonotype. The chain uses TRBV11-2 and TRBJ2-5; 7 bases map to TRBD1. The CDR3 totals 15 residues. V was clipped by 5 bases and J by 3 bases; unmatched bases: 9. Germline values: CDR1 SGHAT, CDR2 FQNNGV. CDR3 loop: CASSHGGTGEETQYF. CDR3 in DNA: TGTGCCAGCAGCCATGGTGGTACAGGGGAAGAGACCCAGTACTTC. The full variable domain, with the rest looked up from reference TRBV11-2 and TRBJ2-5, is EAGVAQSPRYKIIEKRQSVAFWCNPISGHATLYWYQQILGQGPKLLIQFQNNGVVDDSQLPKDRFSAERLKGVDSTLKIQPAKLEDSAVYLCASSHGGTGEETQYFGPGTRLLVL.

The chain couples TRBV3-1 to TRBJ2-7; D gene ambiguous. Trimming pared 0 bases from V and 0 bases from J, leaving 12 bases between. CDR1 is LGHDT and CDR2 is YNNKEL in the germline V gene (reference sequence). The CDR3 has 16 residues. The DNA of the CDR3 is TGTGCCAGCAGCCAAGATTCACAGCCGCTCTCCTACGAGCAGTACTTC. This encodes CASSQDSQPLSYEQYF.

This clonotype was found many times. The chain carries TRBV20-1 and TRBJ1-5; D possibly corresponds to TRBD1 (5 bases). The CDR3 is made up of 15 amino acids. Trimming took 4 bases from V and 0 from J, leaving 13 bases between them. CDR1 DFQATT and CDR2 SNEGSKA come from the germline V gene (reference sequence). The CDR3 nucleotides read TGCAGTGCTATTGCGGGGGGTTATAGCAATCAGCCCCAGCATTTT. Translated, it gives CSAIAGGYSNQPQHF.

This clonotype was observed a handful of times. The chain couples TRBV12-3 or TRBV12-4 to TRBJ2-7, with D possibly matching TRBD2 (5 bases). The CDR3 consists of 13 residues. V was trimmed by 3 bases and J by 2 bases, leaving 8 bases between them. The CDR3 region has the DNA TGTGCCAGCAGTTTTGAGGGTCCCTACGAGCAGTACTTC. Protein sequence: CASSFEGPYEQYF.

This clonotype has a count of ten or more. The J gene is TRBJ2-1, the V gene TRBV28; 8 bases agree with TRBD1. V shed 8 bases and J 6 bases; nucleotides not matched to a gene: 6. CDR1 is MDHEN and CDR2 is SYDVKM in the germline V gene. This CDR3 contains 13 residues. CDR3 coding DNA: TGTGCCAGCCCCTGGACAGGGATCAATGAGCAGTTCTTC. It codes for CASPWTGINEQFF.

Ten or more counts support this clonotype. The chain is built from TRBV7-2 and TRBJ2-2; D not certain. The CDR3 has 14 amino acids. Germline CDR1 is SGHTA and CDR2 is FQGNSA. Trimming took off 1 base at V and 3 bases at J, with 6 bases between the two ends. The CDR3 reads CASSLEAHTGELFF. CDR3 coding DNA: TGTGCCAGCAGCTTAGAGGCCCACACCGGGGAGCTGTTTTTT.

V and J are TRBV30 and TRBJ1-1, with D possibly being TRBD1 (5 bases). The CDR3 spans 16 residues. CDR1 GTSNPN and CDR2 SVGIG come from the germline V gene (reference sequence). V was pared by 0 bases and J by 1 base, with 15 bases between. The CDR3 is CAWSVRAGSTNTEAFF. The CDR3, as DNA: TGTGCCTGGAGTGTACGGGCAGGGAGTACGAACACTGAAGCTTTCTTT.

The chain combines TRBV12-3 or TRBV12-4 with TRBJ1-5, with 8 bases matching TRBD1. This CDR3 region has 13 residues. V lost 6 bases and J lost 7; bases outside the gene matches: 5. CDR3 amino acids: CASSGTGKQPQHF. CDR3 nucleotides: TGTGCCAGCAGCGGGACAGGTAAACAGCCCCAGCATTTT.

This clonotype was counted many times. V gene TRBV7-9 combines with J gene TRBJ2-7, with TRBD1 matching over 8 bases. Germline CDR1 and CDR2: SEHNR and FQNEAQ (reference sequence). CDR3 length: 15 amino acids. V shed 5 bases, J shed 7 bases, and the junction held 13 bases outside the gene matches. CDR3 region: CASSPDRGQGGEQYF. CDR3 bases: TGTGCCAGCAGCCCAGACAGGGGCCAGGGAGGTGAGCAGTACTTC.

The sample holds many counts of this clonotype. This rearrangement joins TRBV12-3 or TRBV12-4 to TRBJ1-4, with D maybe TRBD1 (6 bases). Trimming left V 3 bases short and J 4 bases short, with 12 bases between. The CDR3 sequence is 15 residues long. Written as DNA, the CDR3 is TGTGCCAGCAGTTTGGCGACAGGCCTTAATGAAAAACTGTTTTTT. As protein: CASSLATGLNEKLFF.

This clonotype was observed a few times. The CDR3 nucleotides read TGTGCCACCAGCAGAGGGGCAGCGACGAGCAATCAGCCCCAGCATTTT. Amino acid sequence: CATSRGAATSNQPQHF. The chain carries TRBV15 and TRBJ1-5; D is ambiguous. The CDR3 extends over 16 amino acids. V was clipped by 1 base and J by 1 base, with 11 bases between them. The V gene's germline CDR1 is LNHNV and CDR2 YYDKDF (reference sequence).

This clonotype was seen repeatedly, ten times or more. The genes are TRBV12-5 and TRBJ1-1; D may be TRBD1 (5 bases). This CDR3 comprises 15 residues. Between the trimmed V and J ends, which lost 7 bases and 4 bases, there was a span of 19 bases. CDR1 LGHNT and CDR2 FRNRAP come from the germline V gene. This chain's CDR3 is CASATPWGSSTEAFF. For the CDR3, the DNA is TGTGCTAGTGCCACCCCCTGGGGCAGCAGCACTGAAGCTTTCTTT. Full variable domain (outside the CDR3, taken from reference TRBV12-5 and TRBJ1-1): DARVTQTPRHKVTEMGQEVTMRCQPILGHNTVFWYRQTMMQGLELLAYFRNRAPLDDSGMPKDRFSAEMPDATLATLKIQPSEPRDSAVYFCASATPWGSSTEAFFGQGTRLTVV.

This clonotype showed up many times. The chain links TRBV7-6 to TRBJ1-4; no definite D call. CDR1 and CDR2 from the germline V gene are SGHVS and FNYEAQ. This CDR3 is built from 13 residues. Trimming removed 5 bases at V and 3 bases at J, with 7 bases between. The DNA of the CDR3 is TGTGCCAGCAGCCGAGGACCTAATGAAAAACTGTTTTTT. Its protein is CASSRGPNEKLFF.

Ten or more counts support this clonotype. This rearrangement joins TRBV6-2 or TRBV6-3 to TRBJ2-7; possible D gene TRBD1, 5 bases. Between the trimmed V and J ends, which lost 3 bases and 1 base, there was a span of 16 bases. This CDR3 region has 16 residues. CDR1 and CDR2 (germline): MNHEY, SVGEGT. CDR3 nucleotide sequence: TGTGCCAGCAGTTATCCCAAAGGACACCTATCCTACGAGCAGTACTTC. It yields the protein CASSYPKGHLSYEQYF.

This clonotype was picked up many times. The chain has TRBV6-6 and TRBJ2-3; 13 bases are shared with TRBD2. The germline V gene has CDR1 MNHNY and CDR2 SVGAGI (reference sequence). Trimming took 8 bases from V and 4 from J; bases not matched to a gene: 9. CDR3 length equals 16 residues. The CDR3 protein is CASLDTSGGAPDTQYF. The CDR3 DNA follows: TGTGCCAGCCTAGATACTAGCGGGGGGGCCCCAGATACGCAGTATTTT.

This clonotype was seen ten or more times. This chain links TRBV12-3 or TRBV12-4 with TRBJ1-1, with D possibly TRBD1 on 5 matching bases. V was trimmed by 4 bases and J by 0 bases, leaving 12 bases between them. The CDR3 is 15 residues long. The CDR3 here is CASSYRREMNTEAFF. In DNA, the CDR3 is TGTGCCAGCAGTTACCGCAGGGAGATGAACACTGAAGCTTTCTTT.

V usage is TRBV20-1 and J usage is TRBJ2-7; 7 bases map to TRBD1. Trimming at V came to 6 bases and at J to 7 bases, leaving 6 bases not matched to a gene. Germline CDR1 and CDR2: DFQATT and SNEGSKA (reference sequence). The CDR3 extends over 11 amino acids. The CDR3 DNA reads as TGCAGTGCGTCAGGGGGAAATGAGCAGTACTTC. Translation: CSASGGNEQYF.

This clonotype was observed many times. This sequence joins TRBV7-9 and TRBJ1-3; maybe TRBD1 (5 bases). Per germline, CDR1 SEHNR and CDR2 FQNEAQ (reference sequence). The CDR3 is made up of 16 amino acids. Trimming pared 6 bases from V and 6 bases from J, leaving 21 bases between. Written as DNA, the CDR3 is TGTGCCAGCAGACCCAACCTCGTCCAGGGTCTAAACACCATATATTTT. Its translation: CASRPNLVQGLNTIYF.

This clonotype appeared many times. The chain uses TRBV9 and TRBJ2-2; the D is unclear. Between the trimmed V and J ends, which lost 0 bases and 0 bases, there was a span of 15 bases. This CDR3 contains 18 residues. Germline CDR1 SGDLS, CDR2 YYNGEE. As DNA, the CDR3 is TGTGCCAGCAGCGTAGGGGCGGACCCCAACGCGAACACCGGGGAGCTGTTTTTT. Its translation is CASSVGADPNANTGELFF. The full variable domain, in which reference TRBV9 and TRBJ2-2 provide the parts outside the CDR3, is DSGVTQTPKHLITATGQRVTLRCSPRSGDLSVYWYQQSLDQGLQFLIQYYNGEERAKGNILERFSAQQFPDLHSELNLSSLELGDSALYFCASSVGADPNANTGELFFGEGSRLTVL.

This clonotype was seen more than once but under ten times. The rearrangement uses TRBV3-1 and TRBJ2-5; D might be TRBD1 (5 bases). The V and J ends lost 10 bases and 1 base respectively, with 16 bases between them. The V gene's germline CDR1 is LGHDT and CDR2 YNNKEL (reference sequence). The CDR3 contains 14 residues. The CDR3 is CATGRRQSQETQYF. CDR3 nucleotides: TGTGCCACCGGTAGGAGACAGAGCCAAGAGACCCAGTACTTC.

This clonotype was detected ten times or more. The gene calls are TRBV19 and TRBJ2-6; D ambiguous. Germline lookup yields CDR1 LNHDA and CDR2 SQIVND (reference sequence). The V end lost 3 bases, the J end lost 2 bases, and 11 bases lay between the germline ends. The CDR3 extends over 16 amino acids. CDR3 sequence: CASSMFGNAGANVLTF. CDR3 bases: TGTGCCAGTAGTATGTTTGGGAATGCTGGGGCCAACGTCCTGACTTTC.